This passage covers 6 T cell receptor beta chains from one sample sequenced in a study of shared clonotypes between healthy human individuals. The protocol was immunoSEQ multiplex PCR, while the TCRdb copy is restricted to in-frame clones and leaves out a portion. The data contain about 2.1 million clones, over 85% of them singletons. Naive CD8 populations comprised CD45RO-negative cells positively selected for CCR7, excluding terminally differentiated effector memory CD45RA+ cells. Sequencing used naive CD8+ T cells from PBMCs. Receptor source: a man between 18 and 35 years old in good health. Some clones in this sample may be carry-over from other donors' samples.

Remarks on this clone: The identical CDR3 is also encoded by other nucleotide sequences in the sample. This rearrangement joins TRBV27 to TRBJ1-5; no reliable D call. The length of the CDR3 is 12 residues. Germline CDR1 and CDR2: MNHEY and SMNVEV (reference sequence). Trimming removed 3 bases at V and 4 bases at J, with 4 bases between. The CDR3 DNA reads TGTGCCAGCAGTTTTTGGAATCAGCCCCAGCATTTT. As protein: CASSFWNQPQHF.

This rearrangement joins TRBV21-1 to TRBJ1-2; the table's TRBD1 call for D was not verified on the DNA. TRBV21-1 is a recognized pseudogene. The CDR3 totals 18 residues. The CDR3 DNA is TGTGCCAGCAGCAAAGTTAGGGACAGGGGGCTGCCGGGATATGGCTACACCTTC. This encodes CASSKVRDRGLPGYGYTF.

The CDR3 spells CAIRLTGNEQFF. The CDR3 region has the DNA TGTGCCATCAGACTAACGGGCAATGAGCAGTTCTTC. The V gene is TRBV10-3, the J gene TRBJ2-1; D is undetermined. Germline V gives CDR1 ENHRY, CDR2 SYGVKD. V lost 6 bases and J lost 6, with 9 bases in between. The CDR3 has 12 amino acids.

The chain is built from TRBV4-1 and TRBJ1-2; D remains ambiguous. The CDR3 runs 16 residues. Trimming pared 0 bases from V and 2 bases from J, leaving 13 bases between. CDR1 MGHRA and CDR2 YSYEKL come from the germline V gene. CDR3 in amino acids: CASSQEGSGGNYGYTF. The CDR3 DNA follows: TGCGCCAGCAGCCAAGAGGGCTCAGGAGGGAACTATGGCTACACCTTC.

The genes are TRBV11-2 and TRBJ1-1; 7 bases agree with TRBD1. Germline values: CDR1 SGHAT, CDR2 FQNNGV. Trimming cost V 3 bases and J 5 bases; bases outside gene matches: 15. The CDR3 covers 17 residues. The CDR3 sequence is CASSFRGGNNRETEAFF. The CDR3 DNA follows: TGTGCCAGCAGCTTTAGAGGGGGCAATAATCGGGAGACTGAAGCTTTCTTT.

The chain joins TRBV19 to TRBJ1-2; no clear D gene. The length of the CDR3 is 14 residues. Germline V lookup: CDR1 LNHDA, CDR2 SQIVND (reference sequence). Trimming stripped 3 bases from V and 4 bases from J, with 12 bases between. In DNA form, the CDR3 reads TGTGCCAGTAGTATTGGGCCCTCCAGCTATGGCTACACCTTC. Translated: CASSIGPSSYGYTF.